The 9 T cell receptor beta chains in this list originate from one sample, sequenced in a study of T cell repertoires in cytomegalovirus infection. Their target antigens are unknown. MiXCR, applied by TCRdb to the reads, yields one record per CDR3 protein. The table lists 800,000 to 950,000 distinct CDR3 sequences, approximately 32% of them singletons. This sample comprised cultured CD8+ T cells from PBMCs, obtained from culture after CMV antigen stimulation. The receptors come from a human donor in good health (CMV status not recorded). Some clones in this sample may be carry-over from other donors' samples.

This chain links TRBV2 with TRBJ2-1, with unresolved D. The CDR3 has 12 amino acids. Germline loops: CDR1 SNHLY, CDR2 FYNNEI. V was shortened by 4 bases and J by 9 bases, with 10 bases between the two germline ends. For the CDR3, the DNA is TGTGCCAGCAGTGCTCGAGGCGGTGAGCAGTTCTTC. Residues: CASSARGGEQFF.

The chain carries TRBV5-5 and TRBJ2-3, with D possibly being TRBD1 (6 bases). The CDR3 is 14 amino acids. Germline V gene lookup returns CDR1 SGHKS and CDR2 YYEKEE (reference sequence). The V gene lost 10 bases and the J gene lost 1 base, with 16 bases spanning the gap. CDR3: CASRGHPRTDTQYF. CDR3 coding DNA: TGTGCCTCAAGGGGACATCCCCGCACAGATACGCAGTATTTT.

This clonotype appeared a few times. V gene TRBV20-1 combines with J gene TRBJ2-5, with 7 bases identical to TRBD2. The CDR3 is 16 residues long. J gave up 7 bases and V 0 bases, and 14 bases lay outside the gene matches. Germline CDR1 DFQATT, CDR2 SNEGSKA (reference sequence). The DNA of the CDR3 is TGCAGTGCTAGAGATCCGTTCGCTAGCGGCACATGGACCCAGTACTTC. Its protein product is CSARDPFASGTWTQYF.

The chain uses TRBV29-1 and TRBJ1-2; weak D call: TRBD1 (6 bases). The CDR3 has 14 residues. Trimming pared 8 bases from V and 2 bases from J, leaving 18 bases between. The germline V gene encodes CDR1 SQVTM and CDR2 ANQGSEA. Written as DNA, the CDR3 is TGCAGCATCGAGGATCCCGGACAGAACTATGGCTACACCTTC. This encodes CSIEDPGQNYGYTF.

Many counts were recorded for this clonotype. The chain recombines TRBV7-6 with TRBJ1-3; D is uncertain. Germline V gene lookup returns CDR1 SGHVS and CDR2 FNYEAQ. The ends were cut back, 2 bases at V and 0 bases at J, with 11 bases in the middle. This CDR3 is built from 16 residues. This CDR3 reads CASSLTAVSSGNTIYF. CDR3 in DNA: TGTGCCAGCAGCTTAACCGCAGTGAGCTCTGGAAACACCATATATTTT.

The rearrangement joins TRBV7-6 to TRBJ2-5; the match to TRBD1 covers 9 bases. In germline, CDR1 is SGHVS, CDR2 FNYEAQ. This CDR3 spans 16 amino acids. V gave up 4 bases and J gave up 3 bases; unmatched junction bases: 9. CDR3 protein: CASSSHRGQGKETQYF. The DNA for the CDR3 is TGTGCCAGCAGCTCACACAGGGGGCAGGGGAAAGAGACCCAGTACTTC. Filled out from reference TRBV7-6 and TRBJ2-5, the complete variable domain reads GAGVSQSPRYKVTKRGQDVALRCDPISGHVSLYWYRQALGQGPEFLTYFNYEAQQDKSGLPNDRFSAERPEGSISTLTIQRTEQRDSAMYRCASSSHRGQGKETQYFGPGTRLLVL.

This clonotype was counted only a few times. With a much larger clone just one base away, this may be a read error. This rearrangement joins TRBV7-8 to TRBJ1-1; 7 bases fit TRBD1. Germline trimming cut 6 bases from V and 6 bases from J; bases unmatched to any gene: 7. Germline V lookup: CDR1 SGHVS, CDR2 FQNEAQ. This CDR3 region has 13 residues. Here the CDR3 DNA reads TGTGCCAGCAGTTCGGGACAGCGGGCTGAAGCTTTCTTT. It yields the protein CASSSGQRAEAFF.

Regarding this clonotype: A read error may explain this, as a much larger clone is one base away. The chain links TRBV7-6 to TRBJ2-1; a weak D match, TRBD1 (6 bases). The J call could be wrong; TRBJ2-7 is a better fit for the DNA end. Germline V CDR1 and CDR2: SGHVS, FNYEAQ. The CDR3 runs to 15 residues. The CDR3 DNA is TGTGCCAGCAGCCCTGGGGGCACCGTCTACAATGAGCAGTACTTC. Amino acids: CASSPGGTVYNEQYF.

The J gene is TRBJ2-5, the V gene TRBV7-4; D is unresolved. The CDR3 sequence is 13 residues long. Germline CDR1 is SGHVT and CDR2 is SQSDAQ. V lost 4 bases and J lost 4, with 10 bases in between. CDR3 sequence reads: CASSSGVRETQYF. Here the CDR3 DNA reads TGTGCCAGCAGCTCTGGCGTAAGAGAGACCCAGTACTTC.